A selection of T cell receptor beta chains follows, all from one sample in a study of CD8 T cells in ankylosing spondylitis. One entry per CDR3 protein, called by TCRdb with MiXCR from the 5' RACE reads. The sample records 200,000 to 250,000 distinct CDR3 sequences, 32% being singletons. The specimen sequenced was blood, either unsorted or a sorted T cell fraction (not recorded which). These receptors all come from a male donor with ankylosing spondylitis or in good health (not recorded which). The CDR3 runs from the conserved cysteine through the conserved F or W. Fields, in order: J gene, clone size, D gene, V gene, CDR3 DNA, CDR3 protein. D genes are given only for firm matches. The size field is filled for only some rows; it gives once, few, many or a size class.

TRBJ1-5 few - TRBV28 TGTGCCAGCAGTTTTCCTCCCGGTCCCCAGCATTTT CASSFPPGPQHF
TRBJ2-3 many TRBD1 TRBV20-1 TGCAGTGCCCCGGAGCGGACAGGGACGACAGATACGCAGTATTTT CSAPERTGTTDTQYF
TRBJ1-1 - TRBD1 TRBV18 TGTGCCAGCTCACAAGGGGGGACAGGTTCCACTGAAGCTTTCTTT CASSQGGTGSTEAFF
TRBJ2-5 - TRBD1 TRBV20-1 TGCAGTGCCCGAAAGGACAGGGGAGAGACCCAGTACTTC CSARKDRGETQYF
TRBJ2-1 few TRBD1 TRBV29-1 TGCAGCGTCCTACCTAGGGACAGGGAGAATGAGCAGTTCTTC CSVLPRDRENEQFF
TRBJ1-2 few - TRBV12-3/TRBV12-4 TGTGCCAGCAGTTTCTCCAGCTATGGCTACACCTTC CASSFSSYGYTF
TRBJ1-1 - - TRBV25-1 TGTGCCAGCAGTGATTTCGCAAGCCTGAACACTGAAGCTTTCTTT CASSDFASLNTEAFF
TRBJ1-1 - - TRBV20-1 TGCAGTGCTACAGGCTTTCTGAACACTGAAGCTTTCTTT CSATGFLNTEAFF
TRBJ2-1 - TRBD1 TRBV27 TGTGCCAGCAGACCTCTCTTAGGGACAGCCTCGGACAATGAGCAGTTCTTC CASRPLLGTASDNEQFF
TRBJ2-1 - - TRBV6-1 TGTGCCAGCGGATACAGGGTGGGTGAGCAGTTCTTC CASGYRVGEQFF
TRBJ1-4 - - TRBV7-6 TGTGCCAGCAGCCTGACTATAGCAACTAATGAAAAACTGTTTTTT CASSLTIATNEKLFF
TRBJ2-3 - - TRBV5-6 TGTGCCAGCATTCTGGGGGCTATCACAGATACGCAGTATTTT CASILGAITDTQYF
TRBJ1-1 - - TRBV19 TGTGCCAGTAGACAAGACAGAATGAACACTGAAGCTTTCTTT CASRQDRMNTEAFF
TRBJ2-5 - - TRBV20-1 TGCAGTGCTAGAGATGTGATGGGGCAACAAGAGACCCAGTACTTC CSARDVMGQQETQYF
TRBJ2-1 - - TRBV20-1 TGCAGTGCTAGGGACTCTCACGATGAGCAGTTCTTC CSARDSHDEQFF
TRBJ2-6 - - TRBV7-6 - CASILAGGFHSGANVLTF
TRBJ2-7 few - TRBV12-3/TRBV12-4 TGTGCCAGCAGTCCTGGGGTGAGCTCCTACGAGCAGTACTTC CASSPGVSSYEQYF
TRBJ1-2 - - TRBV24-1 TGTGCCACCAGTGATTGGGGGTATGGCTACACCTTC CATSDWGYGYTF
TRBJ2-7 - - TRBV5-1 - CASSGFGPGYEQYF
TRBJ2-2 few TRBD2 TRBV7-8 TGTGCCAGCAGCTTGGGTGGACTAGCGTACACCGGGGAGCTGTTTTTT CASSLGGLAYTGELFF
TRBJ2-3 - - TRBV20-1 TGCAGTGCTCGGGGACGGCAGGGGACAGATACGCAGTATTTT CSARGRQGTDTQYF
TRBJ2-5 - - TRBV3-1 TGTGCCAGCAGCCAAGCAAGCTTACAAGAGACCCAGTACTTC CASSQASLQETQYF
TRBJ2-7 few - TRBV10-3 TGTGCCATCAGGAGAGGGGAGACGAGCTCCTACGAGCAGTACTTC CAIRRGETSSYEQYF
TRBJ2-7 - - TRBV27 TGTGCCAGCAGTTTTTACGGGGGCGGCGAGCAGTACTTC CASSFYGGGEQYF
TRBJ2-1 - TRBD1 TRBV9 TGTGCCAGCGGACAGGGTATTAACAATGAGCAGTTCTTC CASGQGINNEQFF
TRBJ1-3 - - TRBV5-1 TGCGCCAGCAGCGGGGACATTGGTACTGGAAACACCATATATTTT CASSGDIGTGNTIYF